These 10 T cell receptor beta chains were sequenced from one sample in a study of breast tumors, draining lymph nodes, adjacent tissues. The lymph nodes were axillary draining lymph nodes from breast cancer patients. TCRdb redid the calling of the multiplex PCR reads with MiXCR, one entry per CDR3 protein. The data show 120,000 to 150,000 distinct CDR3 sequences, roughly 33% seen once. The specimen was axillary lymph node tissue. The source of these receptors is a female donor with breast cancer. Some clones in this sample may be carry-over from other donors' samples.

This clonotype was found many times. The chain employs TRBV6-1 and TRBJ1-5; D is unclear. V was clipped by 6 bases and J by 3 bases, with 6 bases between them. CDR1 and CDR2 (germline): MNHNS, SASEGT. This CDR3 spans 12 amino acids. Here the CDR3 DNA reads TGTGCCAGCAGCAGAATCAATCAGCCCCAGCATTTT. Translation: CASSRINQPQHF.

V and J are TRBV7-2 and TRBJ2-1; TRBD1 matches at 7 bases. The CDR3 is 16 residues long. J lost 7 bases, V lost 5 bases, and 14 bases had no gene match. Germline V gene data show CDR1 as SGHTA and CDR2 as FQGNSA. CDR3 DNA sequence: TGTGCCAGCAGCCCCACCGGGACAGAAAGAGGAAATGAGCAGTTCTTC. This translates into CASSPTGTERGNEQFF.

This clonotype was counted ten times or more. The chain links TRBV3-1 to TRBJ1-5; D is ambiguous. The CDR3 is made up of 14 amino acids. Germline V gene data show CDR1 as LGHDT and CDR2 as YNNKEL (reference sequence). Trimming stripped 0 bases from V and 6 bases from J, with 9 bases between. CDR3 coding DNA: TGTGCCAGCAGCCAAGATGGGCGCGGTCAGCCCCAGCATTTT. It codes for CASSQDGRGQPQHF.

This clonotype was seen at least ten times. The gene calls are TRBV28 and TRBJ1-2, with no clear D. V was shortened by 7 bases and J by 2 bases, with 11 bases between the two germline ends. There are 13 residues in the CDR3. Germline values: CDR1 MDHEN, CDR2 SYDVKM. The CDR3 DNA reads TGTGCCAGCACCAAACTCGGCAACTATGGCTACACCTTC. Translated, it gives CASTKLGNYGYTF.

This chain joins TRBV7-3 and TRBJ2-5, with TRBD2 identical over 8 bases. The germline gives CDR1 SGHTA, CDR2 FQGTGA. J was trimmed by 5 bases and V by 4 bases; bases with no gene match: 9. The CDR3 runs 15 residues. CDR3 sequence reads: CASSSSGGPRETQYF. CDR3 DNA: TGTGCCAGCAGCTCCAGCGGGGGCCCCCGGGAGACCCAGTACTTC.

This chain connects TRBV7-9 to TRBJ2-7; D not resolved. V dropped 5 bases and J dropped 6 bases, with 29 bases sitting between them. This CDR3 contains 18 residues. Germline V lookup: CDR1 SEHNR, CDR2 FQNEAQ (reference sequence). The CDR3 sequence: CASSPYALNSQSSREQYF. The CDR3 DNA sequence: TGTGCCAGCAGCCCCTATGCGCTCAACTCTCAGTCCTCCCGCGAGCAGTACTTC.

Comments on this clonotype: This may be a read error: a much more frequent sequence differs by one nucleotide. The gene calls are TRBV7-3 and TRBJ2-1; no definite D call. The CDR3 spans 15 residues. CDR1 SGHTA and CDR2 FQGTGA come from the germline V gene. Written as DNA, the CDR3 is TGTGCCAGCAGCCCCGTTAGTGGCTCCTACAATGAGCAGCTCTTC. It translates to CASSPVSGSYNEQLF.

V usage is TRBV29-1 and J usage is TRBJ2-1; a weak D match, TRBD2 (7 bases). Trimming stripped 6 bases from V and 2 bases from J, with 14 bases between. In germline, CDR1 is SQVTM, CDR2 ANQGSEA. The CDR3 has 14 residues. Here the CDR3 reads CSVERGGPYNEQFF. CDR3 nucleotide sequence: TGCAGCGTAGAACGCGGGGGCCCCTACAATGAGCAGTTCTTC.

With respect to this clonotype: A much bigger clone sits one base away, suggesting this may be a read error. V and J are TRBV11-1 and TRBJ2-3; possible D gene TRBD1, 6 bases. The V end lost 0 bases, the J end lost 8 bases, and 15 bases lay between the germline ends. This CDR3 has 15 amino acids. Germline V gene data show CDR1 as SGHAT and CDR2 as FQDESV (reference sequence). The CDR3 DNA reads TGTGCCAGCAGCTTAGCGGACAGCGCGGGTCGTACGCAGTATTTT. This encodes CASSLADSAGRTQYF.

The chain combines TRBV2 with TRBJ1-4; unclear D gene. Trimming removed 8 bases at V and 5 bases at J, with 6 bases between. Germline CDR1 reads SNHLY; CDR2 reads FYNNEI. CDR3 length equals 11 residues. CDR3 DNA: TGTGCCAGCTCCGTGAATGAAAAACTGTTTTTT. It is translated as CASSVNEKLFF.